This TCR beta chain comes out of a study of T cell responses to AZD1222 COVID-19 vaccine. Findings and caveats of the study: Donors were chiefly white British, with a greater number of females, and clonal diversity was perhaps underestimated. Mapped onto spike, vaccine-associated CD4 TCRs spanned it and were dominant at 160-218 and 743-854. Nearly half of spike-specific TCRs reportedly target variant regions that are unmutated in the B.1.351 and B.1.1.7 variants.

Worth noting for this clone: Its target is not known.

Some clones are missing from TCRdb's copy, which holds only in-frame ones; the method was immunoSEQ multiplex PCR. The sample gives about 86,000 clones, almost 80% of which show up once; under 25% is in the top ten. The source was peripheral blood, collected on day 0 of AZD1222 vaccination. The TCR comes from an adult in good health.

This chain's CDR3 is CASRSGTSGAYNEQFF. As DNA, the CDR3 is TGTGCCAGCAGGTCTGGGACTAGCGGGGCCTACAATGAGCAGTTCTTC. This chain joins TRBV4-2 and TRBJ2-1, with TRBD2 matching over 13 bases. The CDR3 extends over 16 amino acids. Looked up from germline, CDR1 is LGHNA and CDR2 is YNFKEQ. The J segment lost 2 bases and the V segment lost 6 bases, leaving 4 bases of the junction unmatched.